Listed below are T cell receptor beta chains from one sample, sequenced in a study of blood T cell repertoires in COVID-19. Some clones are missing from TCRdb's copy, which holds only in-frame ones; the method was immunoSEQ multiplex PCR. The table records 70,000 to 80,000 clones, approximately 86% of them present only once. The sample taken for sequencing was peripheral blood. These receptors were collected from a woman aged 60-75 years with acute or convalescent COVID-19. The CDR3 runs from the conserved cysteine through the conserved F or W. The order of the fields is CDR3 length, V gene, J gene, D gene, clone size, CDR3 protein, CDR3 DNA. The D gene is left open where the match is weak. The size of a clone is reported for some rows only, either as once, few or many, or as a class for expanded clones.

length: 15
V: TRBV1
J: TRBJ1-1
D: .
size: once
CDR3: CTSTGGRLLNTEAFF
DNA: TGCACCAGCACCGGGGGACGGCTGTTAAACACTGAAGCTTTCTTT

length: 13
V: TRBV2
J: TRBJ1-5
D: .
size: .
CDR3: CASSTDSNQPQHF
DNA: TGTGCCAGCAGTACGGACAGTAATCAGCCCCAGCATTTT

length: 12
V: TRBV12-3/TRBV12-4
J: TRBJ2-5
D: .
size: .
CDR3: CASSLASQTQYF
DNA: TGTGCCAGCAGTTTAGCGAGCCAGACCCAGTACTTC

length: 15
V: TRBV19
J: TRBJ2-5
D: TRBD2
size: .
CDR3: CASSARTSGQETQYF
DNA: TGTGCCAGTAGTGCCCGGACTAGCGGGCAAGAGACCCAGTACTTC

length: 16
V: TRBV5-1
J: TRBJ1-1
D: TRBD1
size: .
CDR3: CASSLALSTGGTEAFF
DNA: TGCGCCAGCAGCTTGGCCCTCAGTACAGGGGGCACTGAAGCTTTCTTT

length: 14
V: TRBV11-2
J: TRBJ1-1
D: .
size: once
CDR3: CASSLGGVNTEAFF
DNA: TGTGCCAGCAGCTTAGGCGGAGTCAACACTGAAGCTTTCTTT

length: 18
V: TRBV7-6
J: TRBJ2-3
D: TRBD2
size: .
CDR3: CASSLGTSGATSTDTQYF
DNA: TGTGCCAGCAGCTTAGGGACTAGCGGAGCTACTAGCACAGATACGCAGTATTTT

length: 14
V: TRBV19
J: TRBJ1-4
D: .
size: .
CDR3: CASSEGHSNEKLFF
DNA: TGTGCCAGTAGTGAAGGACACTCTAATGAAAAACTGTTTTTT

length: 13
V: TRBV6-6
J: TRBJ2-7
D: TRBD2
size: .
CDR3: CASGLAGAYEQYF
DNA: TGTGCCAGCGGCCTAGCGGGGGCCTACGAGCAGTACTTC

length: 17
V: TRBV7-2
J: TRBJ2-3
D: TRBD2
size: .
CDR3: CASSLVLRGGRADTQYF
DNA: TGTGCCAGCAGCTTAGTTCTGCGGGGGGGCAGGGCAGATACGCAGTATTTT

length: 14
V: TRBV19
J: TRBJ2-1
D: TRBD1
size: few
CDR3: CASSNQGAYNEQFF
DNA: TGTGCCAGTAGTAATCAGGGGGCCTACAATGAGCAGTTCTTC

length: 15
V: TRBV5-5
J: TRBJ1-6
D: TRBD1
size: .
CDR3: CASTITTGSNSPLHF
DNA: TGTGCCAGCACCATAACGACAGGGTCGAATTCACCCCTCCACTTT

length: 14
V: TRBV7-9
J: TRBJ1-2
D: .
size: .
CDR3: CASSLTQGTEGYTF
DNA: TGTGCCAGCAGCTTAACGCAGGGAACGGAAGGCTACACCTTC

length: 20
V: TRBV7-6
J: TRBJ1-6
D: .
size: .
CDR3: CASSPWPSLTGSSYNSPLHF
DNA: TGTGCCAGCAGCCCTTGGCCAAGCCTCACAGGGAGCTCCTATAATTCACCCCTCCACTTT

length: 14
V: TRBV15
J: TRBJ1-6
D: TRBD1
size: .
CDR3: CATSRGTGSSPLHF
DNA: TGTGCCACCAGCAGAGGGACAGGGAGTTCACCCCTCCACTTT

length: 16
V: TRBV7-2
J: TRBJ2-2
D: TRBD1
size: .
CDR3: CASSSSTGGYTGELFF
DNA: TGTGCCAGCAGCTCGTCGACAGGGGGCTACACCGGGGAGCTGTTTTTT

length: 13
V: TRBV11-1
J: TRBJ1-2
D: .
size: .
CDR3: CASSLRVTGGYTF
DNA: TGTGCCAGCAGCTTACGAGTGACGGGGGGCTACACCTTC

length: 18
V: TRBV6-1
J: TRBJ1-6
D: TRBD1
size: .
CDR3: CASSDGQAPTSRNSPLHF
DNA: TGTGCCAGCAGTGACGGACAGGCCCCAACCTCGAGAAATTCACCCCTCCACTTT

length: 14
V: TRBV30
J: TRBJ1-1
D: .
size: .
CDR3: CAWRGGPMNTEAFF
DNA: TGTGCCTGGAGGGGGGGGCCCATGAACACTGAAGCTTTCTTT

length: 14
V: TRBV24-1
J: TRBJ2-2
D: TRBD1
size: .
CDR3: CATSRTGVTGELFF
DNA: TGTGCCACCAGCAGGACAGGGGTCACCGGGGAGCTGTTTTTT

length: 15
V: TRBV5-1
J: TRBJ2-7
D: .
size: .
CDR3: CASSSQGTGIHEQYF
DNA: TGCGCCAGCAGCTCTCAGGGAACCGGAATCCACGAGCAGTACTTC

length: 12
V: TRBV4-1
J: TRBJ2-1
D: .
size: .
CDR3: CASSPGEDEQFF
DNA: TGCGCCAGCAGCCCCGGAGAGGATGAGCAGTTCTTC

length: 13
V: TRBV5-1
J: TRBJ2-5
D: .
size: .
CDR3: CASSFSGQETQYF
DNA: TGCGCCAGCAGCTTTAGCGGTCAAGAGACCCAGTACTTC

length: 14
V: TRBV28
J: TRBJ2-7
D: .
size: .
CDR3: CASSRTRTAHEQYF
DNA: TGTGCCAGCAGTCGGACTCGCACAGCCCACGAGCAGTACTTC

length: 17
V: TRBV5-6
J: TRBJ2-1
D: TRBD1
size: .
CDR3: CASSSGTDRGFYNEQFF
DNA: TGTGCCAGCAGCTCGGGGACCGACAGGGGATTTTACAATGAGCAGTTCTTC

length: 15
V: TRBV10-3
J: TRBJ1-6
D: .
size: .
CDR3: CAISEGAPQDSPLHF
DNA: TGTGCCATCAGTGAGGGTGCCCCACAGGATTCACCCCTCCACTTT

length: 13
V: TRBV28
J: TRBJ2-3
D: TRBD2
size: .
CDR3: CASSGTRFDTQYF
DNA: TGTGCCAGCAGTGGGACTAGGTTCGATACGCAGTATTTT